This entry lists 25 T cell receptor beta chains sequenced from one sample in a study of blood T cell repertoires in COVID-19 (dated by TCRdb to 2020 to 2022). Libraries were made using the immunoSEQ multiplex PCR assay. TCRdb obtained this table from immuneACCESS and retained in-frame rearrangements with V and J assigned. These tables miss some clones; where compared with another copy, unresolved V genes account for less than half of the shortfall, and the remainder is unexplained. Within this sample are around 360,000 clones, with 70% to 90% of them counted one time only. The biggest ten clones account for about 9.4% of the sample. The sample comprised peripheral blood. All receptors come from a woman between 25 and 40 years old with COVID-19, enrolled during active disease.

The CDR3 DNA reads TGTGCCAGCAGCTGGGGGGCTGAAGCTTTCTTT. This sequence encodes CASSWGAEAFF. The V call is TRBV11-2, the J call TRBJ1-1; TRBD1 might be the D (5 bases). V dropped 4 bases and J dropped 6 bases, with 6 bases sitting between them. This CDR3 spans 11 amino acids. Per the germline V gene, CDR1 is SGHAT and CDR2 is FQNNGV.

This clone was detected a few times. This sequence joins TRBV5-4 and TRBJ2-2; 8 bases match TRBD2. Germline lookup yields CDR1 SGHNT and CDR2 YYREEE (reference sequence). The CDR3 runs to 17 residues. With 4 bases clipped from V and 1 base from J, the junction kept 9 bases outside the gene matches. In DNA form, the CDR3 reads TGTGCCAGCAGCACTCCAACTAGCGGAGTGAACACCGGGGAGCTGTTTTTT. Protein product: CASSTPTSGVNTGELFF.

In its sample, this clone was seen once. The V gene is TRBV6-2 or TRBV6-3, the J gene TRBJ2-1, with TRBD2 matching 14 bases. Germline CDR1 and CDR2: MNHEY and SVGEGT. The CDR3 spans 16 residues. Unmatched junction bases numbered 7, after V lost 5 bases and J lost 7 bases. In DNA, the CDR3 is TGTGCCAGCAGTACCCGACTAGCGGGAGGGCTTAATGAGCAGTTCTTC. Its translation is CASSTRLAGGLNEQFF.

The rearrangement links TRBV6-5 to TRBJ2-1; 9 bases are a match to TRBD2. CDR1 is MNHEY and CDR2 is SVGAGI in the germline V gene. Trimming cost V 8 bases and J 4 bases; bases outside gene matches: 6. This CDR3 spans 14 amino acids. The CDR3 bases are TGTGCCAGCCGCTCACTAGCGGGTTACAATGAGCAGTTCTTC. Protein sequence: CASRSLAGYNEQFF.

The CDR3 region is CASSLGSGIRFEQYF. For the CDR3, the DNA is TGCGCCAGCAGCTTGGGAAGCGGGATTCGATTCGAGCAGTACTTC. The chain has TRBV5-1 and TRBJ2-7; 7 bases map to TRBD2. Trimming cost V 0 bases and J 6 bases; bases outside gene matches: 9. The CDR3 contains 15 residues. Germline V gene lookup returns CDR1 SGHRS and CDR2 YFSETQ.

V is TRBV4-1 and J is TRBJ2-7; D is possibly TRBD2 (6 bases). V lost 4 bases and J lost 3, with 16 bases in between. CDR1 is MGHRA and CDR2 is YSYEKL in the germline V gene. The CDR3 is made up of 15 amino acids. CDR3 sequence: CASSPLLAGYYEQYF. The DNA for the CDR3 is TGCGCCAGCAGCCCTCTTTTGGCGGGATACTACGAGCAGTACTTC.

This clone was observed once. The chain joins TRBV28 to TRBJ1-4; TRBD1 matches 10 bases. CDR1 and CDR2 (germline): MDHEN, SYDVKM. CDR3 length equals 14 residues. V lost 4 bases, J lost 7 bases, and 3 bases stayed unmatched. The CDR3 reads CASSSRDRGEKLFF. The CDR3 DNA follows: TGTGCCAGCAGTTCCAGGGACAGGGGTGAAAAACTGTTTTTT.

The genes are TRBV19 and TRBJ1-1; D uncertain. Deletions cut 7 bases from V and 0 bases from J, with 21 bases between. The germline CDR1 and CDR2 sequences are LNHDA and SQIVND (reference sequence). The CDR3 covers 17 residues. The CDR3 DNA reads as TGTGCCAGTACCCTAGGAGGAGGGTTGGGCATGAACACTGAAGCTTTCTTT. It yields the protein CASTLGGGLGMNTEAFF. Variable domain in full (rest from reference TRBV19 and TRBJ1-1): DGGITQSPKYLFRKEGQNVTLSCEQNLNHDAMYWYRQDPGQGLRLIYYSQIVNDFQKGDIAEGYSVSREKKESFPLTVTSAQKNPTAFYLCASTLGGGLGMNTEAFFGQGTRLTVV.

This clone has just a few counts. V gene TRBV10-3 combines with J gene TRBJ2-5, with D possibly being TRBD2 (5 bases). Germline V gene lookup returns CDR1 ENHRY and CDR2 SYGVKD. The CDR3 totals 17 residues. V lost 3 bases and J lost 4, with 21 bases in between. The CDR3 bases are TGTGCCATCAGTGACTCCTCAGGACGAGGGCGGCCAGAGACCCAGTACTTC. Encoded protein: CAISDSSGRGRPETQYF.

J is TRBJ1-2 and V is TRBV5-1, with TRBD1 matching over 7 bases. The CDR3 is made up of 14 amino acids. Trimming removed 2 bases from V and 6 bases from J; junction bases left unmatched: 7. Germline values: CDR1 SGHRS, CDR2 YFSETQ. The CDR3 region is CASSFRDSRDGYTF. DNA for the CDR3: TGCGCCAGCAGCTTCCGGGACAGTAGAGATGGCTACACCTTC.

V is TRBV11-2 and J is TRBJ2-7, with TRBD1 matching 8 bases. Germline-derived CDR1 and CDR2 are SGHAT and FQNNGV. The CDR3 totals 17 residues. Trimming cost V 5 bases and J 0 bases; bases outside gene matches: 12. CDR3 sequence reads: CASSRRDRPGSSYEQYF. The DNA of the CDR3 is TGTGCCAGCAGCCGCCGGGACAGGCCCGGGAGCTCCTACGAGCAGTACTTC.

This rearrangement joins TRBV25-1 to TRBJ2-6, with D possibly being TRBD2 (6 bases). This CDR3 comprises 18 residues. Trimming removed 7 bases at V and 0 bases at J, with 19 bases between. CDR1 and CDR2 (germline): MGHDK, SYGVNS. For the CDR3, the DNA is TGTGCCAGCACGGCGCGGGACGGTCATAGCTCTGGGGCCAACGTCCTGACTTTC. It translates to CASTARDGHSSGANVLTF.

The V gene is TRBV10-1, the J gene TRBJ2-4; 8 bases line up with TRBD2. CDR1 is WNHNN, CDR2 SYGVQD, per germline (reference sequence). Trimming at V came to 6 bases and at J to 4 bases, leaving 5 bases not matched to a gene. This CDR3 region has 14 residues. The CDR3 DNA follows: TGCGCCAGCAGCCCGGGACTAGGGAAAAACATTCAGTACTTC. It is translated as CASSPGLGKNIQYF.

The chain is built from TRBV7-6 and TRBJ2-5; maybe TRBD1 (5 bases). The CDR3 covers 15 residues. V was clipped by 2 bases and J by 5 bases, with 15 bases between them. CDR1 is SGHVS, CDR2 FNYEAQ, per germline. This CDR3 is CASSLKGRDWETQYF. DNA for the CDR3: TGTGCCAGCAGCTTAAAAGGCAGGGATTGGGAGACCCAGTACTTC.

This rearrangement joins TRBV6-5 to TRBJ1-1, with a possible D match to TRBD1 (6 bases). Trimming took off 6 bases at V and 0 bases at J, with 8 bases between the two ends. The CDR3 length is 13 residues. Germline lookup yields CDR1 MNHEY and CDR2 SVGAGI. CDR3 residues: CASSGQMNTEAFF. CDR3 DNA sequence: TGTGCCAGCAGCGGACAGATGAACACTGAAGCTTTCTTT.

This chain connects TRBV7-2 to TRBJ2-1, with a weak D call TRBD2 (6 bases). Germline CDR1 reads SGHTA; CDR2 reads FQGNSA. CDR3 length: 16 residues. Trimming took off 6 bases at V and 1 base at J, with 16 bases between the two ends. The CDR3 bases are TGTGCCAGCAGTCGCCTAGCGTTCAATTCCTACAATGAGCAGTTCTTC. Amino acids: CASSRLAFNSYNEQFF.

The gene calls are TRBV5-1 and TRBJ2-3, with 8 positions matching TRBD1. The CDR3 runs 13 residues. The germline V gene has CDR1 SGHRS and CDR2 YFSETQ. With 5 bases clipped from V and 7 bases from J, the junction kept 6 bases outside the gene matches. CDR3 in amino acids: CASRQGAANTQYF. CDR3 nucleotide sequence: TGCGCCAGCAGGCAGGGGGCCGCGAATACGCAGTATTTT.

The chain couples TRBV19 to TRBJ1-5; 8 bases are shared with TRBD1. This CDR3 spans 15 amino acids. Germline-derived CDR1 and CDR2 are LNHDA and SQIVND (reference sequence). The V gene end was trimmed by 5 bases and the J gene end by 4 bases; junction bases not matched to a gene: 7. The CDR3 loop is CASSLGQGGNQPQHF. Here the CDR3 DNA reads TGTGCCAGTAGTCTCGGACAGGGCGGGAATCAGCCCCAGCATTTT.

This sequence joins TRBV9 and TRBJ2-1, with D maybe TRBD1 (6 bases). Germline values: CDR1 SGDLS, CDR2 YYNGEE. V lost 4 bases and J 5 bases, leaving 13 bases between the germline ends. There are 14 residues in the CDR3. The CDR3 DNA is TGTGCCAGCAGCCCTCGGACAGCGGACAATGAGCAGTTCTTC. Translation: CASSPRTADNEQFF.

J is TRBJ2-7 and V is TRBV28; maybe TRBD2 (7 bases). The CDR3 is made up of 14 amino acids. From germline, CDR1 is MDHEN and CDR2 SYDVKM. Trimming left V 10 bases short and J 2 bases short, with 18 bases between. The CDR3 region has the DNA TGTGCCACCTCCTGGGGAGGGGGAACCTACGAGCAGTACTTC. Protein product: CATSWGGGTYEQYF.

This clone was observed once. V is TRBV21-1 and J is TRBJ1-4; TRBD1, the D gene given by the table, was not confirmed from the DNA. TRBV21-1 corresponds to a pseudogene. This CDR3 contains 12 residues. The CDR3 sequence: CASSKAGQQLFF. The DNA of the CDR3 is TGTGCCAGCAGCAAGGCGGGACAGCAACTGTTTTTT.

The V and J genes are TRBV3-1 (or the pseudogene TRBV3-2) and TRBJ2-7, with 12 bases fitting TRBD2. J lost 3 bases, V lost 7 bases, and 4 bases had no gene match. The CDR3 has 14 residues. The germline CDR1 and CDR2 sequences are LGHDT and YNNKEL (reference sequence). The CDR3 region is CASKKGLAGYEQYF. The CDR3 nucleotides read TGTGCCAGCAAGAAGGGACTAGCGGGCTACGAGCAGTACTTC.

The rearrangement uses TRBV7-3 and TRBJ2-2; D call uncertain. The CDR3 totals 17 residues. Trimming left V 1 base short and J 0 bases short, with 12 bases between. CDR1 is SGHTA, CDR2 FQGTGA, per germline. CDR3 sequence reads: CASSLSLGSANTGELFF. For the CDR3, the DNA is TGTGCCAGCAGCTTAAGTTTGGGCTCCGCGAACACCGGGGAGCTGTTTTTT.

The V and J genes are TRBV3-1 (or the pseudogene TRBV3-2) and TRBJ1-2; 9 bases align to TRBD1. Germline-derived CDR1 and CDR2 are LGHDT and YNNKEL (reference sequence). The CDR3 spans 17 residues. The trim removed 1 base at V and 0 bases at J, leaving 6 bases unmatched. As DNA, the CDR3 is TGTGCCAGCAGCCAAGTTAGGGGACAGGGTACTAACTATGGCTACACCTTC. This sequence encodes CASSQVRGQGTNYGYTF.

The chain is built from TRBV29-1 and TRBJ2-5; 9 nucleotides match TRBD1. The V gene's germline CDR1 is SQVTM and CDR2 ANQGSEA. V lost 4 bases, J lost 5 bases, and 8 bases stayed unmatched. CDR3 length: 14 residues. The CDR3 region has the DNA TGCAGCGTTGCGGCCGGGACAGGGTGGGAGACCCAGTACTTC. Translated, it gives CSVAAGTGWETQYF.